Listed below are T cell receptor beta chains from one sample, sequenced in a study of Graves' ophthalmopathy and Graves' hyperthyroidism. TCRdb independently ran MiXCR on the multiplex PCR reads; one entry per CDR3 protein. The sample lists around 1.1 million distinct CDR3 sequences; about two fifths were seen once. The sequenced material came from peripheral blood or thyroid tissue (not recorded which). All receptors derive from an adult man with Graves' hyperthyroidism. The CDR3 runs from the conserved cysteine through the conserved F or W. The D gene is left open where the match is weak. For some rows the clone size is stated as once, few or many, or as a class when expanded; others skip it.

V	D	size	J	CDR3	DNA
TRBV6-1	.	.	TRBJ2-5	CASRLIPRETQYF	TGTGCCAGCAGGCTCATTCCTAGAGAGACCCAGTACTTC
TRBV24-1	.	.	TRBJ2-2	CATSDPRAGSTNTGELFF	TGTGCCACCAGTGATCCGCGCGCGGGCTCAACGAACACCGGGGAGCTGTTTTTT
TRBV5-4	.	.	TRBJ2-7	CASSFGGPTYEQYF	TGTGCCAGCAGCTTCGGGGGACCAACCTACGAGCAGTACTTC
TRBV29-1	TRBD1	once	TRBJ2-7	CSVEGIEAGGSYEQYF	TGCAGCGTTGAGGGGATTGAGGCAGGGGGCTCCTACGAGCAGTACTTC
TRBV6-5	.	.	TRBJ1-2	CASSDRTVGYTF	TGTGCCAGCAGTGACAGAACGGTCGGCTACACCTTC
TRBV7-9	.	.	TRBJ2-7	CASSPGKSLEQYF	TGTGCCAGCAGCCCCGGGAAATCTCTCGAGCAGTACTTC
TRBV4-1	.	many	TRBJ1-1	CASSQDDRGDTEAFF	TGCGCCAGCAGCCAAGATGATCGAGGGGACACTGAAGCTTTCTTT
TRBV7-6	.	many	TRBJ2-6	CASSFGSLLSPGANVLTF	TGTGCCAGCAGCTTTGGCTCGCTCCTCTCTCCTGGGGCCAACGTCCTGACTTTC
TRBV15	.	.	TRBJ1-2	CATSRVTAYGYTF	TGTGCCACCAGTAGGGTGACAGCATATGGCTACACCTTC
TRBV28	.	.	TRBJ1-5	CASSPSGNSNQPQHF	TGTGCCAGCAGTCCGTCAGGGAATAGCAATCAGCCCCAGCATTTT
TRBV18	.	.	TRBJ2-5	CASSPSGNTKETQYF	TGTGCCAGCTCACCATCAGGTAACACAAAAGAGACCCAGTACTTC
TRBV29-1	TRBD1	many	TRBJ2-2	CSVGQGVPGELFF	TGCAGCGTTGGACAGGGGGTCCCCGGGGAGCTGTTTTTT
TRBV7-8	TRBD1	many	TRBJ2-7	CASSLETGTGYEQYF	TGTGCCAGCAGCTTAGAAACCGGGACAGGCTACGAGCAGTACTTC
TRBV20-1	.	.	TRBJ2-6	CSAQGGNGADVLTF	TGCAGTGCCCAGGGAGGCAACGGGGCCGACGTCCTGACTTTC
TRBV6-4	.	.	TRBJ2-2	CAISDSGSPGELFF	TGTGCCATCAGCGACTCAGGTAGTCCCGGGGAGCTGTTTTTT
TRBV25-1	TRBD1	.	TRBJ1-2	CASRPSGTGRDGYTF	TGTGCCAGCAGGCCAAGCGGGACAGGACGGGATGGCTACACCTTC
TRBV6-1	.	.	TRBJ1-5	CASGQQGPQHF	TGTGCCAGCGGACAGCAGGGGCCCCAGCATTTT
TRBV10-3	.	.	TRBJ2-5	CAISDHRGF	TGTGCCATCAGTGACCACCGAGGTTTC
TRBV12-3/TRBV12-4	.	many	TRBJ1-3	CASSTQGVGNTIYF	TGTGCCAGCAGTACCCAGGGAGTGGGAAACACCATATATTTT
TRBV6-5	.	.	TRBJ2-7	CAISARGGEQYF	TGTGCCATCAGTGCTAGGGGCGGCGAGCAGTACTTC
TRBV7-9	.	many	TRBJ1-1	CASSGRYEAFF	TGTGCCAGCAGCGGCCGGTATGAAGCTTTCTTT
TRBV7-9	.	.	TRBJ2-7	CASSPSLGLRYEQYF	TGTGCCAGCAGCCCCAGCTTGGGACTCCGCTACGAGCAGTACTTC
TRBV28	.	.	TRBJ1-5	CASTLENQPQHF	TGTGCCAGCACCCTCGAGAATCAGCCCCAGCATTTT
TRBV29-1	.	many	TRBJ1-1	CSVFMNTEAFF	TGCAGCGTTTTCATGAACACTGAAGCTTTCTTT
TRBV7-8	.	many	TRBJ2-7	CASSLGHNYEQYF	TGTGCCAGCAGCCTGGGACACAACTACGAGCAGTACTTC
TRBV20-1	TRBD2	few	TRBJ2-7	CSAADEGLALYEQYF	TGCAGTGCCGCCGACGAGGGACTAGCGCTCTACGAGCAGTACTTC
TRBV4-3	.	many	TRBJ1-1	CASSQDRRQANTEAFF	TGCGCCAGCAGCCAAGATCGGCGACAAGCAAACACTGAAGCTTTCTTT
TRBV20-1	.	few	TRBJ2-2	CSAKSLGDTGELFF	TGCAGTGCTAAATCTCTAGGGGACACCGGGGAGCTGTTTTTT
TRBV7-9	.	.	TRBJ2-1	CASSLGGETQFF	TGTGCCAGCAGCTTAGGTGGAGAGACCCAGTTCTTC
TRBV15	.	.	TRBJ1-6	CATSGALRSSPLHF	TGTGCCACCAGCGGTGCATTGCGTAGTTCACCCCTCCACTTT
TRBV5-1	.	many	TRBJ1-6	CASSLSRGPLHF	TGCGCCAGCAGCTTGTCGCGGGGACCCCTCCACTTT
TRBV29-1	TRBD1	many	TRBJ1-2	CSVERTGGPYGYTF	TGCAGCGTTGAGAGGACAGGAGGGCCCTATGGCTACACCTTC
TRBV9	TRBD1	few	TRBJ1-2	CASSAGGQSNYGYTF	TGTGCCAGCAGCGCAGGGGGACAGTCTAACTATGGCTACACCTTC
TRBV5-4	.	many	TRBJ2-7	CASSTWGGFYEQYF	TGTGCCAGCAGCACCTGGGGCGGATTCTACGAGCAGTACTTC
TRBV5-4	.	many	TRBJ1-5	CASSTDRDQPQHF	TGTGCCAGCAGCACCGACAGAGATCAGCCCCAGCATTTT
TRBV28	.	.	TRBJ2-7	CASSPSGSEGYEQYF	TGTGCCAGCAGTCCATCCGGTTCAGAAGGTTACGAGCAGTACTTC
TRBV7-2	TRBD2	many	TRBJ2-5	CASSLASAHRTSQETQYF	TGTGCCAGCAGCTTAGCGTCTGCTCATCGGACTAGCCAAGAGACCCAGTACTTC
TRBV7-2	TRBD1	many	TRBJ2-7	CASSNPGQGTYEQYF	TGTGCCAGCAGCAACCCGGGACAGGGAACCTACGAGCAGTACTTC
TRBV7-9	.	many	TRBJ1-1	CASSLAASVNEAFF	TGTGCCAGCAGCTTAGCGGCCAGTGTTAATGAAGCTTTCTTT
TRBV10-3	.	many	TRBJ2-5	CAISEPPVGETQYF	TGTGCCATCAGTGAGCCCCCCGTGGGGGAGACCCAGTACTTC
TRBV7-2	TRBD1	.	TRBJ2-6	CASSSSGQGANVLTF	TGTGCCAGCAGCTCGTCGGGACAGGGGGCCAACGTCCTGACTTTC
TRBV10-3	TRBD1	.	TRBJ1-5	CAISEGDRPRDQPQHF	TGTGCCATCAGTGAGGGGGACAGGCCGAGGGATCAGCCCCAGCATTTT
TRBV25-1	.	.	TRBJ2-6	CASSVANPRAGANVLTF	TGTGCCAGCAGTGTGGCAAACCCGAGGGCTGGGGCCAACGTCCTGACTTTC